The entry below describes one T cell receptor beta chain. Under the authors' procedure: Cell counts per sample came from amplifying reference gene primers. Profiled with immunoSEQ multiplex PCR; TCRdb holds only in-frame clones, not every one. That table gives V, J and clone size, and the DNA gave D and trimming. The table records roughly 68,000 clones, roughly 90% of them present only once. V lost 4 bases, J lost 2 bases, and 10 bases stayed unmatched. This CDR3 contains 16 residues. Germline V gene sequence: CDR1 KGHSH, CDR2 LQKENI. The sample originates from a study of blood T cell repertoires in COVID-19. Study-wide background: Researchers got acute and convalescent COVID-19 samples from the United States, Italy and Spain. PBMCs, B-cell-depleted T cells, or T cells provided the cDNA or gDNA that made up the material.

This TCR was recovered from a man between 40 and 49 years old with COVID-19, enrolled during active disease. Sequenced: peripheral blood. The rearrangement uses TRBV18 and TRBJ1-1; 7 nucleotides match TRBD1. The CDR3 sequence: CASSQNRGPTNTEAFF. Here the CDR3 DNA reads TGTGCCAGCTCACAAAACAGGGGTCCGACAAACACTGAAGCTTTCTTT.